The source of this T cell receptor (beta chain) is a study of shared clonotypes between healthy human individuals. Across the study: Donors consisted of two women and three men between 18 and 49.

The authors ran the assay at deep level. Each PCR replicate run on unsorted PBMC took in around 300 ng DNA, around 30,000 T cell genomes. Profiling relied on immunoSEQ multiplex PCR, and the TCRdb table lists in-frame clones only, not all of them. The data show about 490,000 clones, roughly 80% seen once. The CDR3 sequence is 15 residues long. Germline CDR1 and CDR2: LGHNA and YNFKEQ. V shed 0 bases and J 8 bases; nucleotides not matched to a gene: 3. Notes on the study in general: Clonotype sharing across donors was expected to vary with sequencing depth.

This clone was detected only a few times. Its matching antigen is unknown. The chain has TRBV4-2 and TRBJ1-4; 10 nucleotides align to TRBD1. The sequencing input was PBMCs. This TCR was recovered from a woman aged 35 to 49 in good health. Some clones in this sample may be carry-over from other donors' samples. CDR3 amino acids: CASSQDGTGDEKLFF. The CDR3 DNA reads as TGTGCCAGCAGCCAAGATGGGACAGGGGACGAAAAACTGTTTTTT.